This T cell receptor beta chain appears in the sequencing data of a study of T-cell reconstitution after alpha-beta-depleted transplantation in children (dated by TCRdb to the mid-2010s). For context, the study as a whole: Using TCR repertoire profiling, the study followed T-cell immune reconstitution in a quantitative way in children after TCRalphabeta/CD19-depleted allogeneic hematopoietic cell transplantation.

The cysteine opens and the phenylalanine closes a CDR3 of 17 amino acids. CDR3 DNA only is kept here, 51 bases in frame from base 1. Taken from the germline V gene (reference sequence), the CDR1 and CDR2 loops are SEHNR and FQNEAQ. After removal of 6 bases from V and 5 bases from J, the junction retains 10 bases not matched to a gene. This clonotype was seen ten or more times. Its antigen specificity is not known. Base qualities are not provided; no much larger clone lies one nucleotide away. Overall study results and their limits: Over subsequent months, a decline in hyperexpanded clone frequencies was noted, and after one year, T-cell counts and TCRbeta diversity were mostly ascribed to newly produced T cells. About two months after transplant, the apparently early recovery of alphabetaT-cell counts reportedly depended on just several hundred clones that had expanded rapidly and came from non-depleted graft cells. In some patients, the high TCRbeta diversity seen at day 60 was put down to recipient T cells and intrathymic progenitors that had survived conditioning.

Library preparation used PCR. Sequencing was carried out with an Illumina HiSeq 2500. TCR libraries were prepared with molecular barcoding, using unique molecular identifiers to normalize TCRbeta repertoire quantification. TCRdb took the public reads, trimmed them with fastp at Q25, ran MiXCR for clone calling and kept in-frame beta chains. When rows share a CDR3 protein, they turn into one entry using the most common DNA and genes. The sample profile shows roughly 500,000 distinct CDR3 sequences; about 11% of them were found once. The leading ten clones occupy just over 2% of the sample. Taken with the paper, the label for treatment or condition translates to: allogeneic hematopoietic cell transplantation with graft depleted of TCRalphabeta T cells and CD19 B cells. The children who served as transplant recipients had been given grafts of TCRalphabeta/CD19-depleted allogeneic hematopoietic cells.

The sequenced sample was PBMCs, obtained before TCRalphabeta/CD19-depleted stem cell transplant. The chain links TRBV7-9 with TRBJ2-1, with TRBD2 matching 13 junction bases. The source is a child aged 2-15 years with inherited bone marrow failure, due to receive a stem cell transplant. The nucleotide sequence reads as follows: TGTGCCAGCAGGAGATGGACTAGCGGGAGTTTGAACAATGAGCAGTTCTTC. Its protein is CASRRWTSGSLNNEQFF.